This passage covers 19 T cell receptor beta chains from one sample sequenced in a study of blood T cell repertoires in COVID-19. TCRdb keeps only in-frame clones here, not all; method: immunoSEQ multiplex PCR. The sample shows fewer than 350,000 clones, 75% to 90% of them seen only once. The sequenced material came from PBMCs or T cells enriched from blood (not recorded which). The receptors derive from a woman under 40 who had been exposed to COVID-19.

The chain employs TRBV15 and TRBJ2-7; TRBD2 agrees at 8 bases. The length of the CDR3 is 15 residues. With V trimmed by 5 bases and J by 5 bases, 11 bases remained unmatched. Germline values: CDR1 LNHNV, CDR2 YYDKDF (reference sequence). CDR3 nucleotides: TGTGCCACCAGCCACCCGGGGGGGACTTTTAACGAGCAGTACTTC. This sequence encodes CATSHPGGTFNEQYF.

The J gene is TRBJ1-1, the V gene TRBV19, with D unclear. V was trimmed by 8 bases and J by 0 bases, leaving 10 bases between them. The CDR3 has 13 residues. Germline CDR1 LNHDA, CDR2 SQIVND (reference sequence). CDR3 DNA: TGTGCCAGTCAAACCGCGGTGAACACTGAAGCTTTCTTT. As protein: CASQTAVNTEAFF.

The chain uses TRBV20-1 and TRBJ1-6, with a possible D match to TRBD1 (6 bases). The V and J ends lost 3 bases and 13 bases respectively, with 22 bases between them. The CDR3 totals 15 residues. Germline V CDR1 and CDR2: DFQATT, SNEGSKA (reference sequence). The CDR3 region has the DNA TGCAGTGCTAGTAAGGGAATCTCGCCAGGGGAGCCCCTCCACTTT. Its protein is CSASKGISPGEPLHF.

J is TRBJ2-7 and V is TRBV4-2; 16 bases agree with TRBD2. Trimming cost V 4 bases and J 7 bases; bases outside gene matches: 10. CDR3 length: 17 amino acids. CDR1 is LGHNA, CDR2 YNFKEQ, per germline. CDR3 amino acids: CASSPMEGLAGGREQYF. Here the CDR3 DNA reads TGTGCCAGCAGCCCCATGGAGGGACTAGCGGGAGGGCGGGAGCAGTACTTC.

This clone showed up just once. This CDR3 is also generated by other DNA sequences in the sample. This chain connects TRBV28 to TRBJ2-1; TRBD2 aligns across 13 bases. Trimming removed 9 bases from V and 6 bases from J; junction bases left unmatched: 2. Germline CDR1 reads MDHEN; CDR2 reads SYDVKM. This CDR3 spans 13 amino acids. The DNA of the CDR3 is TGTGCCAGTAGGACTAGCGGGAGCAATGAGCAGTTCTTC. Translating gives CASRTSGSNEQFF.

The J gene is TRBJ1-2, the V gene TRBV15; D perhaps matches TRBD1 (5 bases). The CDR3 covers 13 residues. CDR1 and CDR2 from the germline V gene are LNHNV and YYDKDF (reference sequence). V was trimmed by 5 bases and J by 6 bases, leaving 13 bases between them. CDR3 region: CATSPNTGDGYTF. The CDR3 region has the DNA TGTGCCACCAGCCCGAATACGGGGGATGGCTACACCTTC.

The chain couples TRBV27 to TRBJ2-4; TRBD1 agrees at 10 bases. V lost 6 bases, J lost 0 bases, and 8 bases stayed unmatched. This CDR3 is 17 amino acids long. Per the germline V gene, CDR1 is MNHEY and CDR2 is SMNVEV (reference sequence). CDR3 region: CASRKTGQGLAKNIQYF. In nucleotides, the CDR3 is TGTGCCAGCAGAAAAACGGGACAGGGGTTAGCCAAAAACATTCAGTACTTC.

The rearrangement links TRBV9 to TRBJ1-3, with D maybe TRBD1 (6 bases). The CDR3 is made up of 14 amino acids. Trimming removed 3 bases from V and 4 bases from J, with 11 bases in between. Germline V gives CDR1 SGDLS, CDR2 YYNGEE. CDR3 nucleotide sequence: TGTGCCAGCAGCGACCAGGGGTCAGGAAACACCATATATTTT. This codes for CASSDQGSGNTIYF.

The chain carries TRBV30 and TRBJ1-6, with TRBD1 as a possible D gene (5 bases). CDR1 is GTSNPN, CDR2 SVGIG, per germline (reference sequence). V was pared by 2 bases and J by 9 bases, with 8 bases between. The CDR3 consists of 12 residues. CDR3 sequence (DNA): TGTGCCTGGAGTCCACAGGTTTCACCCCTCCACTTT. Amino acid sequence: CAWSPQVSPLHF.

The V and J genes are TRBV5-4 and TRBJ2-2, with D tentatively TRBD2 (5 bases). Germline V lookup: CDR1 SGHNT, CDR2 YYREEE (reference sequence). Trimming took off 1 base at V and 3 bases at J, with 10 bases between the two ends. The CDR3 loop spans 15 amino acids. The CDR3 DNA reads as TGTGCCAGCAGCTTGTATCGGGGTCACACCGGGGAGCTGTTTTTT. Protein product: CASSLYRGHTGELFF.

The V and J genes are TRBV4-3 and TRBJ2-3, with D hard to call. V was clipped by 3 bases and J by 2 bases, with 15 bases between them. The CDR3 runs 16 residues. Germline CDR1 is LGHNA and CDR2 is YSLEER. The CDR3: CASSQESVRYTDTQYF. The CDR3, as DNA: TGCGCCAGCAGCCAGGAAAGCGTACGGTACACAGATACGCAGTATTTT.

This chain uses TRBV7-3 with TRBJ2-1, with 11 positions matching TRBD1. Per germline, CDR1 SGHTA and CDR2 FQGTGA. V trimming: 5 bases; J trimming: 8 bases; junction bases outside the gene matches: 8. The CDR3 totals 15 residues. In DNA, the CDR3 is TGTGCCAGCAGCCTGAGGACAGGGGGCCGTGATGAGCAGTTCTTC. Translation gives CASSLRTGGRDEQFF.

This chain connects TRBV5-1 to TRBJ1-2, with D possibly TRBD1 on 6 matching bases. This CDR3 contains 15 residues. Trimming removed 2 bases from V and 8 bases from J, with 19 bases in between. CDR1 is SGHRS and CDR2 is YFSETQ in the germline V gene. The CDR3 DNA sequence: TGCGCCAGCAGCTTAGACGGGACACCCGTTGGAGGCTACACCTTC. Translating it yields CASSLDGTPVGGYTF.

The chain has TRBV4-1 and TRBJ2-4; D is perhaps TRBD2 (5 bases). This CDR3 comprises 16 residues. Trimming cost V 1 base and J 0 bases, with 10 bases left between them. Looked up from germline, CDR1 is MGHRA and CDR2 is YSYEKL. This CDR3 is CASSQVGGLAKNIQYF. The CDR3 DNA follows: TGCGCCAGCAGCCAAGTCGGCGGGCTAGCCAAAAACATTCAGTACTTC.

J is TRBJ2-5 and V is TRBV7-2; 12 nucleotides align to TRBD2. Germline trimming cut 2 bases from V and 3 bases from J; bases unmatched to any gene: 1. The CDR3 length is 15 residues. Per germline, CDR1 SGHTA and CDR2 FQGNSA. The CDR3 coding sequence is TGTGCCAGCAGCTTAAGACTAGCGGGGGAAGAGACCCAGTACTTC. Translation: CASSLRLAGEETQYF.

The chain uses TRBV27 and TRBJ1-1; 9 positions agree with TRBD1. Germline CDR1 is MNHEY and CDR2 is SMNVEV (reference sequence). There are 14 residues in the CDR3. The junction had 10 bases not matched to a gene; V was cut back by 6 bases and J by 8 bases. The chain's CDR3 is CASRLQGALAEAFF. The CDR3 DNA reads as TGTGCCAGCAGGCTACAGGGGGCATTGGCCGAAGCTTTCTTT.

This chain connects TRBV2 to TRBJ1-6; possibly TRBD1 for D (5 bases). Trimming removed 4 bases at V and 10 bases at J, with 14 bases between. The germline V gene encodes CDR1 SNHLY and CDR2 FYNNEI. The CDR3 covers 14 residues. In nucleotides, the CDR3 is TGTGCCAGCAGTGCGGAGGGGCGCGGGTCACCCCTCCACTTT. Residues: CASSAEGRGSPLHF.

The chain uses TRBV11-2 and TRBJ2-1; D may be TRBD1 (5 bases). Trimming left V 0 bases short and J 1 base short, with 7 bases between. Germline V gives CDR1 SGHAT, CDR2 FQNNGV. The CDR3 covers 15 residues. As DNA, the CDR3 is TGTGCCAGCAGCTTAGACAGGGCTTCCTACAATGAGCAGTTCTTC. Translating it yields CASSLDRASYNEQFF.

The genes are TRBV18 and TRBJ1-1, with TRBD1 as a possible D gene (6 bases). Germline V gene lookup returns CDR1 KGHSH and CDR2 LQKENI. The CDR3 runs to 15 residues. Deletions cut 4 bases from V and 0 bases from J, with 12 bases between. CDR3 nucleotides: TGTGCCAGCTCACGGGACAACCCGATGAACACTGAAGCTTTCTTT. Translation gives CASSRDNPMNTEAFF.